The 32 T cell receptor beta chains in this list originate from one sample, sequenced in a study of blood T cells in healthy people across ages. A second PCR, run for about 6 to 11 cycles, used a sample-barcoded 5' primer plus a J-beta primer mix. TCRdb redid the calling of the 5' RACE reads with MiXCR, one entry per CDR3 protein. The table includes over 950,000 distinct CDR3 sequences, roughly two fifths detected once. Input material: blood. These receptors all come from a man aged 18 to 29 in good health.

The sample holds a few counts of this clonotype. CDR3 sequence: CASSYQAYQGTQYF. The CDR3 DNA is TGTGCCAGCAGTTATCAAGCTTATCAGGGGACCCAGTACTTC. V and J are TRBV6-6 and TRBJ2-5, with a weak D call TRBD1 (5 bases). Trimming shortened V by 3 bases and J by 7 bases, and 15 bases separated the two germline ends. This CDR3 is 14 amino acids long. CDR1 is MNHNY, CDR2 SVGAGI, per germline (reference sequence).

This clonotype occurred a few times. The chain joins TRBV24-1 to TRBJ2-1, with 7 nucleotides matching TRBD2. Losses at the gene ends were 4 bases for V and 4 bases for J; bases not matched to a gene: 24. The germline CDR1 and CDR2 sequences are KGHDR and SFDVKD. The CDR3 extends over 21 amino acids. The CDR3 bases are TGTGCCACCAGTGACTATGGGACTAACGTACGACCCAACCCCAATTACAATGAGCAGTTCTTC. It is translated as CATSDYGTNVRPNPNYNEQFF.

The V gene is TRBV29-1, the J gene TRBJ2-3; the match to TRBD2 covers 7 bases. J lost 2 bases, V lost 6 bases, and 5 bases had no gene match. CDR1 is SQVTM and CDR2 is ANQGSEA in the germline V gene. The CDR3 is 13 residues long. CDR3: CSVGGGITDTQYF. The CDR3 nucleotides are TGCAGCGTCGGCGGGGGAATCACAGATACGCAGTATTTT.

The table lists this clonotype with many counts. The chain links TRBV20-1 to TRBJ1-2; 7 positions match TRBD1. V shed 3 bases and J 5 bases; nucleotides not matched to a gene: 12. Looked up from germline, CDR1 is DFQATT and CDR2 is SNEGSKA (reference sequence). The CDR3 length is 15 residues. The CDR3: CSARITGAPPYGYTF. In nucleotides, the CDR3 is TGCAGTGCTAGGATTACAGGGGCCCCTCCTTATGGCTACACCTTC.

A few counts support this clonotype. The rearrangement links TRBV7-3 to TRBJ2-3; D tentatively fits TRBD1 or TRBD2 (5 bases each). From germline, CDR1 is SGHTA and CDR2 FQGTGA. This CDR3 region has 16 residues. V was pared by 0 bases and J by 4 bases, with 14 bases between. The CDR3 DNA sequence: TGTGCCAGCAGCTTAACGGGGCCCGCCGGGGCAGATACGCAGTATTTT. Amino acids: CASSLTGPAGADTQYF.

V and J are TRBV29-1 and TRBJ1-1, with TRBD1 matching over 7 bases. Germline values: CDR1 SQVTM, CDR2 ANQGSEA. The V gene end was trimmed by 5 bases and the J gene end by 3 bases; junction bases not matched to a gene: 6. This CDR3 contains 13 residues. CDR3 in DNA: TGCAGCGTTCTTGTTGACAGGGACACTGAAGCTTTCTTT. This translates into CSVLVDRDTEAFF. Filled out from reference TRBV29-1 and TRBJ1-1, the complete variable domain reads SAVISQKPSRDICQRGTSLTIQCQVDSQVTMMFWYRQQPGQSLTLIATANQGSEATYESGFVIDKFPISRPNLTFSTLTVSNMSPEDSSIYLCSVLVDRDTEAFFGQGTRLTVV.

The chain carries TRBV12-3 or TRBV12-4 and TRBJ1-2; D is possibly TRBD1 (6 bases). The CDR3 runs 17 residues. The germline V and J ends were trimmed by 2 bases and 6 bases, with 22 bases remaining between them. The CDR3 protein is CASSLTPWTVESDGYTF. The CDR3 nucleotides read TGTGCCAGCAGTTTAACGCCCTGGACAGTCGAATCGGATGGCTACACCTTC.

This sequence joins TRBV12-3 or TRBV12-4 and TRBJ2-1, with 7 bases matching TRBD2. The J call is in doubt because the DNA end fits TRBJ2-7 better. This CDR3 has 14 residues. In DNA, the CDR3 is TGTGCCAGCACCAAACTAGCGTTTTACAATGAGCAGTACTTC. This sequence encodes CASTKLAFYNEQYF.

This chain joins TRBV4-3 and TRBJ2-2, with a possible D match to TRBD2 (5 bases). This CDR3 region has 15 residues. Trimming pared 0 bases from V and 0 bases from J, leaving 5 bases between. Germline lookup yields CDR1 LGHNA and CDR2 YSLEER. The CDR3 bases are TGCGCCAGCAGCCAAGACGGGGCGAACACCGGGGAGCTGTTTTTT. Its translation is CASSQDGANTGELFF.

The CDR3 DNA is TGTGCCATCAGTACGACACAGGAGAGCAACTATGGCTACACCTTC. This sequence encodes CAISTTQESNYGYTF. V usage is TRBV10-3 and J usage is TRBJ1-2; D might be TRBD1 (5 bases). CDR1 ENHRY and CDR2 SYGVKD come from the germline V gene. The germline V and J ends were trimmed by 5 bases and 2 bases, with 15 bases remaining between them. The CDR3 consists of 15 residues.

Ten or more counts support this clonotype. The chain carries TRBV9 and TRBJ2-1; 9 bases match TRBD2. Trimming at V came to 0 bases and at J to 7 bases, leaving 5 bases not matched to a gene. CDR1 SGDLS and CDR2 YYNGEE come from the germline V gene. This CDR3 comprises 15 residues. The CDR3 region has the DNA TGTGCCAGCAGCGTAGCCTCTAGCGGGGCTAATGAGCAGTTCTTC. Protein product: CASSVASSGANEQFF. Full variable domain (rest looked up from reference TRBV9 and TRBJ2-1): DSGVTQTPKHLITATGQRVTLRCSPRSGDLSVYWYQQSLDQGLQFLIQYYNGEERAKGNILERFSAQQFPDLHSELNLSSLELGDSALYFCASSVASSGANEQFFGPGTRLTVL.

This clonotype has only one observation. The junction differs from germline at one of its ends, possibly a read error. The gene calls are TRBV7-9 and TRBJ2-3, with 7 bases fitting TRBD2. This CDR3 contains 16 residues. From germline, CDR1 is SEHNR and CDR2 FQNEAQ (reference sequence). Written as DNA, the CDR3 is TGTACCAGCAGCCCCCCGGGTAGCGGGTACACAGATACGCAGTATTTT. Translation gives CTSSPPGSGYTDTQYF. The full variable domain, its missing parts supplied by reference TRBV7-9 and TRBJ2-3, is DTGVSQNPRHKITKRGQNVTFRCDPISEHNRLYWYRQTLGQGPEFLTYFQNEAQLEKSRLLSDRFSAERPKGSFSTLEIQRTEQGDSAMYLCTSSPPGSGYTDTQYFGPGTRLTVL.

J is TRBJ2-3 and V is TRBV20-1; 7 nucleotides agree with TRBD1. Germline lookup yields CDR1 DFQATT and CDR2 SNEGSKA (reference sequence). The CDR3 extends over 16 amino acids. Germline trimming cut 3 bases from V and 1 base from J; bases unmatched to any gene: 10. In DNA, the CDR3 is TGCAGTGCTAGCCCTGGACAGGCCATAGGCACAGATACGCAGTATTTT. It encodes CSASPGQAIGTDTQYF.

The rearrangement joins TRBV6-1 to TRBJ1-6; D might be TRBD1 (5 bases). The V gene's germline CDR1 is MNHNS and CDR2 SASEGT. Trimming took 6 bases from V and 7 from J, leaving 13 bases between them. The CDR3 has 14 amino acids. CDR3 amino acids: CASSRQLRNSPLHF. For the CDR3, the DNA is TGTGCCAGCAGCCGACAGCTAAGAAATTCACCCCTCCACTTT.

The rearrangement joins TRBV5-1 to TRBJ2-3, with D unresolved. The CDR3 loop spans 15 amino acids. Trimming cost V 1 base and J 3 bases, with 12 bases left between them. From germline, CDR1 is SGHRS and CDR2 YFSETQ. CDR3 sequence: CASSLTPLGTDTQYF. The CDR3 DNA sequence: TGCGCCAGCAGCTTGACCCCGCTTGGTACAGATACGCAGTATTTT.

J is TRBJ2-4 and V is TRBV6-6; D gene uncertain. The J call is in doubt because the DNA end fits TRBJ2-7 better. From germline, CDR1 is MNHNY and CDR2 SVGAGI (reference sequence). This CDR3 has 14 amino acids. CDR3 residues: CASSYSGRVDEQYF. In nucleotides, the CDR3 is TGTGCCAGCAGTTACTCCGGACGGGTCGACGAGCAGTACTTC.

The rearrangement links TRBV20-1 to TRBJ2-5; 10 nucleotides align to TRBD2. The V gene's germline CDR1 is DFQATT and CDR2 SNEGSKA (reference sequence). The CDR3 is 15 amino acids. J gave up 11 bases and V 6 bases, and 18 bases lay outside the gene matches. DNA for the CDR3: TGCAGTGCACCCAAGCGGGGGGGCTATCTCAATGAGCAGTACTTC. Protein: CSAPKRGGYLNEQYF.

This clonotype was detected only a few times. The CDR3 here is CASSVRDRSSEAFF. Written as DNA, the CDR3 is TGTGCCAGCAGCGTCCGGGACAGGTCCTCAGAGGCTTTCTTT. V gene TRBV7-2 combines with J gene TRBJ1-1; 8 bases are shared with TRBD1. CDR1 is SGHTA, CDR2 FQGNSA, per germline. The CDR3 consists of 14 residues. Unmatched junction bases numbered 13, after V lost 5 bases and J lost 11 bases.

V usage is TRBV7-9 and J usage is TRBJ1-3, with no clear D. The CDR3 consists of 13 residues. Germline V gene lookup returns CDR1 SEHNR and CDR2 FQNEAQ (reference sequence). V was cut by 7 bases and J by 4 bases, with 11 bases left in between. CDR3 in DNA: TGTGCCAGCACTGGGAGTAAAGGAAACACCATATATTTT. Amino acid sequence: CASTGSKGNTIYF. Together with reference TRBV7-9 and TRBJ1-3, the CDR3 gives the full variable domain: DTGVSQNPRHKITKRGQNVTFRCDPISEHNRLYWYRQTLGQGPEFLTYFQNEAQLEKSRLLSDRFSAERPKGSFSTLEIQRTEQGDSAMYLCASTGSKGNTIYFGEGSWLTVV.

The chain is built from TRBV3-1 and TRBJ2-1; TRBD2 agrees at 10 bases. The CDR3 has 20 amino acids. After removal of 1 base from V and 1 base from J, the junction contained 13 bases not matched to a gene. The germline gives CDR1 LGHDT, CDR2 YNNKEL (reference sequence). Here the CDR3 DNA reads TGTGCCAGCAGCCAAGTAACCCCGGCTAGCGGGGGTATGTCCTACAATGAGCAGTTCTTC. Its translation: CASSQVTPASGGMSYNEQFF.

This clonotype was observed a few times. The V call is TRBV7-9, the J call TRBJ2-5; D is perhaps TRBD1 or TRBD2 (5 bases each). Germline CDR1 SEHNR, CDR2 FQNEAQ (reference sequence). V gave up 4 bases and J gave up 5 bases, with 20 bases separating them. This CDR3 region has 16 residues. The CDR3 bases are TGTGCCAGCAGCTATAGCGCGGGCCAGGGTTTGGAGACCCAGTACTTC. Protein product: CASSYSAGQGLETQYF.

To note about this clonotype: The junction differs from germline at one of its ends, possibly a read error. The CDR3 region has the DNA TGTGCCGTCAGGGAGACAGGACGGCCCTATGGCTACACCTTC. It translates to CAVRETGRPYGYTF. This chain links TRBV10-3 with TRBJ1-2, with D possibly TRBD1 on 6 matching bases. There are 14 residues in the CDR3. The V gene's germline CDR1 is ENHRY and CDR2 SYGVKD.

This clonotype was picked up one time. The chain links TRBV6-1 to TRBJ1-2, with 7 bases matching TRBD1. The CDR3 loop spans 12 amino acids. With 4 bases clipped from V and 9 bases from J, the junction kept 5 bases outside the gene matches. The germline V gene encodes CDR1 MNHNS and CDR2 SASEGT. For the CDR3, the DNA is TGTGCCAGCAGTGGACAGGGAGGAAGCTACACCTTC. Translating it yields CASSGQGGSYTF.

This clonotype was recorded at least ten times. CDR3 coding DNA: TGTGCCAGCAGTGAAATCGCAGATACGCAGTATTTT. This gives the protein CASSEIADTQYF. This chain uses TRBV6-1 with TRBJ2-3, with no clear D. This CDR3 contains 12 residues. Germline V gives CDR1 MNHNS, CDR2 SASEGT. V lost 2 bases to trimming and J lost 4 bases, with 4 bases between them.

The rearrangement links TRBV29-1 to TRBJ1-5, with a tentative D call TRBD1 (6 bases). Germline V gene data show CDR1 as SQVTM and CDR2 as ANQGSEA. The V end lost 5 bases, the J end lost 5 bases, and 16 bases lay between the germline ends. This CDR3 is 14 amino acids long. DNA of the CDR3: TGCAGCGTTCGTTTGGGGGGCACGGATCAGCCCCAGCATTTT. Amino acid sequence: CSVRLGGTDQPQHF.

The rearrangement joins TRBV4-2 to TRBJ2-7, with a tentative D call TRBD1 (5 bases). Deletions cut 0 bases from V and 7 bases from J, with 13 bases between. The germline CDR1 and CDR2 sequences are LGHNA and YNFKEQ. The CDR3 has 14 amino acids. The CDR3: CASSQDWQGDEQYF. The CDR3 bases are TGTGCCAGCAGCCAAGATTGGCAGGGCGATGAGCAGTACTTC.

The chain couples TRBV12-3 or TRBV12-4 to TRBJ2-3, with D possibly being TRBD2 (7 bases). V lost 5 bases to trimming and J lost 0 bases, with 12 bases between them. The CDR3 sequence is 15 residues long. The CDR3 DNA reads TGTGCCAGCAGTATGGGGGGGCAGAGCACAGATACGCAGTATTTT. Protein: CASSMGGQSTDTQYF.

This clonotype was found a few times. J is TRBJ1-2 and V is TRBV29-1; D ambiguous. Germline V gene sequence: CDR1 SQVTM, CDR2 ANQGSEA. The CDR3 has 12 residues. V shed 3 bases and J shed 8 bases, with 13 bases lying between them. The CDR3 reads CSVDPGSGGYTF. The CDR3 bases are TGCAGCGTTGATCCGGGGAGTGGGGGCTACACCTTC.

In regard to this clonotype: A read error may account for a junction end that differs from germline. The genes are TRBV3-1 and TRBJ1-1, with 11 nucleotides matching TRBD1. Germline lookup yields CDR1 LGHDT and CDR2 YNNKEL (reference sequence). The CDR3 loop spans 18 amino acids. The CDR3 sequence: CASSQVRGQGVSGTEAFF. For the CDR3, the DNA is TGTGCCAGTAGCCAAGTGAGGGGACAGGGGGTTTCGGGCACTGAAGCTTTCTTT.

This clonotype was seen at least ten times. J is TRBJ2-1 and V is TRBV5-1; D remains ambiguous. The CDR3 is 16 residues long. The V gene lost 0 bases and the J gene lost 1 base, with 11 bases spanning the gap. The germline V gene encodes CDR1 SGHRS and CDR2 YFSETQ. The CDR3 sequence: CASSLAGEKSYNEQFF. In nucleotides, the CDR3 is TGCGCCAGCAGCTTGGCCGGAGAGAAGTCCTACAATGAGCAGTTCTTC.

This clonotype was detected only a few times. The chain recombines TRBV3-1 with TRBJ2-1; D not resolved. The V gene's germline CDR1 is LGHDT and CDR2 YNNKEL (reference sequence). This CDR3 comprises 15 residues. The V end was cut by 2 bases, the J end by 2 bases, with 10 bases between. This CDR3 is CASSQQPTPYNEQFF. CDR3 coding DNA: TGTGCCAGCAGCCAACAGCCTACTCCCTACAATGAGCAGTTCTTC.

The chain recombines TRBV21-1 with TRBJ2-5; TRBD1, the table's D call, lacks a check against the DNA. TRBV21-1 is designated a pseudogene. The CDR3 covers 15 residues. CDR3 nucleotide sequence: TGTGCCAGCAGCAAAGAAGGGACCCCACAAGAGACCCAGTACTTC. Translating gives CASSKEGTPQETQYF.